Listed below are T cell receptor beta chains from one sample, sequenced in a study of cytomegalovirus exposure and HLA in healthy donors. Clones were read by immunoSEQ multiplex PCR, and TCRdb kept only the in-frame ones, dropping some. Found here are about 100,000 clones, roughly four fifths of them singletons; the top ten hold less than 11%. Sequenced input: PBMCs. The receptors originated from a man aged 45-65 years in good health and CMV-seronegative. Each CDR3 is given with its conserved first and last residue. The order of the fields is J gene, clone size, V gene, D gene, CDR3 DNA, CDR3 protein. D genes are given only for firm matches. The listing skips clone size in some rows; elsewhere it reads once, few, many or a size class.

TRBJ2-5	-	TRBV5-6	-	TGTGCCAGCAGCTTCGTCGTCGGAGAGACCCAGTACTTC	CASSFVVGETQYF
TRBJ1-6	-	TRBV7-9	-	TGTGCCAGCAGCAGCCGACCCGGGGGGGATAATTCACCCCTCCACTTT	CASSSRPGGDNSPLHF
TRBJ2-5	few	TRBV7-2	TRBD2	TGTGCCAGCAGCTTAAGCGGCGGGAGGGCCGGGGAGACCCAGTACTTC	CASSLSGGRAGETQYF
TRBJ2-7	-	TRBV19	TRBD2	TGTGCCAGTAGGGAGCGGGAGGTCCCCTACGAGCAGTACTTC	CASREREVPYEQYF
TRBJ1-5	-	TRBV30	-	TGTGCCTGGAGCTACCATAATCAGCCCCAGCATTTT	CAWSYHNQPQHF
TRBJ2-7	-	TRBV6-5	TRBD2	TGTGCCAGCAGTGATAGCGGGGTTAACTACGAGCAGTACTTC	CASSDSGVNYEQYF
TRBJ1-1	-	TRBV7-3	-	TGTGCCAGCAGCAGACAGAGTAACACTGAAGCTTTCTTT	CASSRQSNTEAFF
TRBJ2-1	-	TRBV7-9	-	TGTGCCAGCAGCTTAAGTACGGATGAGCAGTTCTTC	CASSLSTDEQFF
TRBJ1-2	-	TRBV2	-	TGTGCCGGCAGTGAGGAGGGAAACTATGGCTACACCTTC	CAGSEEGNYGYTF
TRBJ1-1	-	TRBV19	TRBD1	TGTGCCAGTAGTATAGGAGGGGGTGAGGGGGCGAACACTGAAGCTTTCTTT	CASSIGGGEGANTEAFF
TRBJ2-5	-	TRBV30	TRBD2	TGTGCCTGGAGCGGGGGACTAGCCCCCCAAGAGACCCAGTACTTC	CAWSGGLAPQETQYF
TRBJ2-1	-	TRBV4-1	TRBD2	TGCGCCAGCAGCCAAGCGATTGTGACTAGCGGTAGACATGAGCAGTTCTTC	CASSQAIVTSGRHEQFF
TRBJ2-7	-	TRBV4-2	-	TGTGCCAGCAGCCAAGATCTGAATAGCGTCTACGAGCAGTACTTC	CASSQDLNSVYEQYF
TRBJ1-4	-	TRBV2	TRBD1	TGTGCCAGCAGTGCCGACAGGGGGTTAGGCGAAAAACTGTTTTTT	CASSADRGLGEKLFF
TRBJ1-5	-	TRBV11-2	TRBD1	TGTGCCAGCAGCAACGGACAGGGGAGTCAGCCCCAGCATTTT	CASSNGQGSQPQHF
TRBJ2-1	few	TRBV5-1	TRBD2	TGCGCCAGCAGCAATCCCGGGACTAGCGGGAATATCAATGAGCAGTTCTTC	CASSNPGTSGNINEQFF
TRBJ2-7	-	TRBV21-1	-	TGTGCCAGCGTAGTGGGACTAGCGGTCCCCTCTTACGAGCAGTACTTC	CASVVGLAVPSYEQYF
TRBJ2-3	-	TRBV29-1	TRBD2	TGCAGCGTTGGGGCGGGCTCTAGCGGGAGGACAGATACGCAGTATTTT	CSVGAGSSGRTDTQYF
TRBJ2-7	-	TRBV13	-	TGTGCCAGCAGTTTTGAGGGATCCTACGAGCAGTACTTC	CASSFEGSYEQYF
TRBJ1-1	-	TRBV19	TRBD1	TGTGCCAGTAGTACCCCCCGGGACAGACGGAACACTGAAGCTTTCTTT	CASSTPRDRRNTEAFF
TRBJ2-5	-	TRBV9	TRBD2	TGTGCCAGCAGCGTAGGTCCTAGCGGGAGTAAGTTAAGAGTAGGGCAAGAGACCCAGTACTTC	CASSVGPSGSKLRVGQETQYF
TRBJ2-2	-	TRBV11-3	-	TGTGCCAGCAGCCCGGACAGACCTACGGGGGAGCTGTTTTTT	CASSPDRPTGELFF
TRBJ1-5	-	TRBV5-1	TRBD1	TGCGCCAGCAGCTCCCCTCAGGGGGCCCTTAAGCCCCAGCATTTT	CASSSPQGALKPQHF
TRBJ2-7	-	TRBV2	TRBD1	TGTGCCAGCAGTACAGGGGGCTCCTACGAGCAGTACTTC	CASSTGGSYEQYF
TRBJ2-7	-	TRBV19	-	TGTGCCAGTAGTCCTGGACAGAGGGGAGCTAACTACGAGCAGTACTTC	CASSPGQRGANYEQYF
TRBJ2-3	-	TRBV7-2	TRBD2	TGTGCCAGCAGCAAAAGCGGGGGGGCAGATACGCAGTATTTT	CASSKSGGADTQYF
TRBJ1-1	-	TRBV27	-	TGTGCCAGCAGGTTGAGTCCAGCTAGCACTGAAGCTTTCTTT	CASRLSPASTEAFF
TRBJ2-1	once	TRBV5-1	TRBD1	TGCGCCAGCAGCCCCGGACAGGGGAAATACAATGAGCAGTTCTTC	CASSPGQGKYNEQFF
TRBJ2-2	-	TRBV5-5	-	TGTGCCAGCAGCTTGAGGGAAGTCAGGACTGCCCCCCTCGGGGAGCTGTTTTTT	CASSLREVRTAPLGELFF
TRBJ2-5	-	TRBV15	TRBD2	TGTGCCACCAGCAGAGTTGGAGCGGGAGCTCTCCAAGAGACCCAGTACTTC	CATSRVGAGALQETQYF
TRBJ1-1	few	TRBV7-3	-	TGTGCCAGCAGCTTAAGTATGAACACTGAAGCTTTCTTT	CASSLSMNTEAFF
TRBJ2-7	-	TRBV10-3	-	TGTGCCATCAGTGATAGGGAGTATTCCGCCTTCTACGAGCAGTACTTC	CAISDREYSAFYEQYF
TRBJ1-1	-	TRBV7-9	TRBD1	TGTGCCAGCAGCTCAGGACAGGGGACTTACACTGAAGCTTTCTTT	CASSSGQGTYTEAFF
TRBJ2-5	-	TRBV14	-	TGTGCCAGCAGAGAAAGGGGCGAGGAGACCCAGTACTTC	CASRERGEETQYF
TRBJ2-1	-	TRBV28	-	TGTGCCGTATCCACGCGATACAATGAGCAGTTCTTC	CAVSTRYNEQFF
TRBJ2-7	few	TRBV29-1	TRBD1	TGCAGCGTTGGGCGACAGGGGGCCGCTTACGAGCAGTACTTC	CSVGRQGAAYEQYF
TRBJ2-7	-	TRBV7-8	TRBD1	TGTGCCAGCAGATCCGGGACAGGGGGGTCCCGCGAGCAGTACTTC	CASRSGTGGSREQYF
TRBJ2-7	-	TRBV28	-	TGTGCCAGCAGTCGAAGACTCAAACAGGGTAACGAGCAGTACTTC	CASSRRLKQGNEQYF
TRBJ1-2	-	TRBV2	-	TGTGCCAGCAGTGACGGGGTGATGGACTATGGCTACACCTTC	CASSDGVMDYGYTF
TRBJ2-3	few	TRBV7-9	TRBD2	TGTGCCAGCAGCTTTCGACGGGGAGGGTATACGCAGTATTTT	CASSFRRGGYTQYF
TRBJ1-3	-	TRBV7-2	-	TGTGCCAGCAGTCCCTCCCCCCACGTACTCTCTGGAAACACCATATATTTT	CASSPSPHVLSGNTIYF
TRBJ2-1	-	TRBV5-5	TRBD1	TGTGCCAGCAGCACGTGGACAGGCAACAATGAGCAGTTCTTC	CASSTWTGNNEQFF
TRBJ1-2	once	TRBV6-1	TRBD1	TGTGCCAGCAGCCGGGACAGGGAATATGGCTACACCTTC	CASSRDREYGYTF
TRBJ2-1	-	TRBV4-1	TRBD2	TGCGCCAGCAGCCAACGGGACTACGAACCACCGTTCTTC	CASSQRDYEPPFF
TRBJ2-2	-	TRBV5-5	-	TGTGCCAGCAGCTTGGTGGGGAGGACCGGGGAGCTGTTTTTT	CASSLVGRTGELFF
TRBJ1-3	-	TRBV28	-	TGTGCCAGCAGATCCTCGTTGGCCCCCTCTGGAAACACCATATATTTT	CASRSSLAPSGNTIYF
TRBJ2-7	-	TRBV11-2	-	TGTGCCAGCAGCTTGAACCAGGGGCCCTACGAGCAGTACTTC	CASSLNQGPYEQYF
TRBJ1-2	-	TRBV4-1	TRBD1	TGCGCCGTAAGCCGCCAGGGGGGCTCTAACTATGGCTACACCTTC	CAVSRQGGSNYGYTF
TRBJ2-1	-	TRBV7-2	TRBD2	TGTGCCAGCAACTTAATGGGGCCGGTACTAGCGGCCTACAATGAGCAGTTCTTC	CASNLMGPVLAAYNEQFF
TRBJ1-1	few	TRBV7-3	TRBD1	TGTGCCAGCAGCGCGTTAGACAGGGGACTCGCTTTCTTT	CASSALDRGLAFF
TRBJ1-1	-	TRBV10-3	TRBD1	TGTGCCATCAGTGAGTCGGGACAGTCTAACACTGAAGCTTTCTTT	CAISESGQSNTEAFF
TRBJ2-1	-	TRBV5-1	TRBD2	TGCGCCAGCAGCTTACTAACCACTAGCGGGGTTTACAATGAGCAGTTCTTC	CASSLLTTSGVYNEQFF
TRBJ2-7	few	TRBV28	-	TGTGCCAGCAGTTCACCGGGACAACCCTACGAGCAGTACTTC	CASSSPGQPYEQYF
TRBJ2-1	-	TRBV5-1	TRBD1	TGCGCCAGCAGCGGGGGGGGACAGGGGTACGATGAGCAGTTCTTC	CASSGGGQGYDEQFF
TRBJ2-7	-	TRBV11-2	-	TGTGCCAGCAGCCGTGCAGGGATTTCCCTGGGCGAGCAGTACTTC	CASSRAGISLGEQYF
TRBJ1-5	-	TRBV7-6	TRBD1	TGTGCCAGCAGTCTGACAGGGAATCAGCCCCAGCATTTT	CASSLTGNQPQHF
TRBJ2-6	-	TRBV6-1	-	TGTGCCAGCAGTGAAGCGCCGGGGTCCGGGGCCAACGTCCTGACTTTC	CASSEAPGSGANVLTF
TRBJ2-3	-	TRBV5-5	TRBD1	TGTGCCAGCAGCTTGGAGGGGGCCCTAGGCACAGATACGCAGTATTTT	CASSLEGALGTDTQYF
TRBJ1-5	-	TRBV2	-	TGTGCCAGCACAAGGGAGGCGGCTAACAATCAGCCCCAGCATTTT	CASTREAANNQPQHF